The 27 T cell receptor beta chains presented below share a single source sample, sequenced in a study of radiotherapy plus CTLA-4 blockade in lung cancer. The assay was immunoSEQ multiplex PCR, and TCRdb's table has in-frame clones only and misses some. The sample shows about 62,000 clones, around 76% of them seen only once. Source: peripheral blood, taken from a patient treated with radiotherapy plus ipilimumab. Receptors were obtained from a human donor with non-small cell lung cancer who had a complete response to radiotherapy plus ipilimumab.

The chain uses TRBV15 and TRBJ2-3, with D perhaps TRBD2 (5 bases). Trimming stripped 0 bases from V and 11 bases from J, with 15 bases between. The germline gives CDR1 LNHNV, CDR2 YYDKDF (reference sequence). CDR3 length: 14 residues. The CDR3 DNA sequence: TGTGCCACCAGCAGAGATCAAGGACTCCCCAAGCAGTATTTT. This codes for CATSRDQGLPKQYF.

V is TRBV6-5 and J is TRBJ1-2; D is unresolved. The V gene lost 1 base and the J gene lost 2 bases, with 5 bases spanning the gap. The CDR3 runs 13 residues. Germline CDR1 MNHEY, CDR2 SVGAGI. The CDR3 nucleotides read TGTGCCAGCAGTTACTACAGAAACTATGGCTACACCTTC. Protein sequence: CASSYYRNYGYTF.

J is TRBJ2-1 and V is TRBV9; tentatively, D is TRBD1 (5 bases). V lost 0 bases, J lost 7 bases, and 11 bases lay in between. CDR3 length equals 14 residues. Germline V lookup: CDR1 SGDLS, CDR2 YYNGEE. CDR3 amino acids: CASSVASGANEQFF. In nucleotides, the CDR3 is TGTGCCAGCAGCGTAGCGAGTGGGGCGAATGAGCAGTTCTTC.

This clone has a single count. The chain uses TRBV5-1 and TRBJ2-2; maybe TRBD1 (7 bases). Trimming left V 3 bases short and J 7 bases short, with 16 bases between. Germline CDR1 SGHRS, CDR2 YFSETQ. The CDR3 contains 15 residues. CDR3 in amino acids: CASSSGPGGNGELFF. The DNA for the CDR3 is TGCGCCAGCAGCTCGGGGCCAGGGGGGAACGGGGAGCTGTTTTTT.

The V gene is TRBV30, the J gene TRBJ2-7; 10 bases align to TRBD1. Germline CDR1 is GTSNPN and CDR2 is SVGIG (reference sequence). The length of the CDR3 is 12 residues. J gave up 3 bases and V 5 bases, and 1 base lay outside the gene matches. Here the CDR3 reads CAWGQGVYEQYF. The CDR3 nucleotides read TGTGCCTGGGGACAGGGGGTCTACGAGCAGTACTTC. Full variable domain (remainder filled in from reference TRBV30 and TRBJ2-7): SQTIHQWPATLVQPVGSPLSLECTVEGTSNPNLYWYRQAAGRGLQLLFYSVGIGQISSEVPQNLSASRPQDRQFILSSKKLLLSDSGFYLCAWGQGVYEQYFGPGTRLTVT.

This chain links TRBV27 with TRBJ2-7, with 11 bases identical to TRBD2. Germline CDR1 is MNHEY and CDR2 is SMNVEV (reference sequence). There are 17 residues in the CDR3. Losses at the gene ends were 5 bases for V and 4 bases for J; bases not matched to a gene: 13. CDR3 coding DNA: TGTGCCAGCAGTCAGAAACCTACTAGCGGGAGCCTGTACGAGCAGTACTTC. Translated, it gives CASSQKPTSGSLYEQYF.

V is TRBV7-8 and J is TRBJ1-5, with 7 bases matching TRBD1. The V and J ends lost 6 bases and 3 bases, in that order; junction bases with no gene match: 8. Germline loops: CDR1 SGHVS, CDR2 FQNEAQ. CDR3 length equals 15 residues. CDR3 DNA: TGTGCCAGCAGTCCGGACAGGCGCCCCAATCAGCCCCAGCATTTT. Translated, it gives CASSPDRRPNQPQHF. The full variable domain, in which reference TRBV7-8 and TRBJ1-5 provide the parts outside the CDR3, is GAGVSQSPRYKVAKRGQDVALRCDPISGHVSLFWYQQALGQGPEFLTYFQNEAQLDKSGLPSDRFFAERPEGSVSTLKIQRTQQEDSAVYLCASSPDRRPNQPQHFGDGTRLSIL.

This chain uses TRBV6-1 with TRBJ2-7, with D maybe TRBD1 (5 bases). The CDR3 contains 13 residues. V lost 4 bases and J 3 bases, leaving 10 bases between the germline ends. CDR1 and CDR2 from the germline V gene are MNHNS and SASEGT. The CDR3 loop reads CASSVQGYYEQYF. The CDR3 nucleotides read TGTGCCAGCAGTGTGCAGGGATACTACGAGCAGTACTTC.

This clone appeared many times. The chain is built from TRBV28 and TRBJ1-5, with D possibly being TRBD1 (5 bases). The CDR3 totals 14 residues. Germline V gives CDR1 MDHEN, CDR2 SYDVKM. With 7 bases removed from V and 0 bases from J, the gap between germline ends came to 10 bases. The CDR3 nucleotides read TGTGCCAGCAAACAGGTCTATAGCAATCAGCCCCAGCATTTT. Its protein product is CASKQVYSNQPQHF.

The V and J genes are TRBV30 and TRBJ1-5; possible D gene TRBD1, 5 bases. Looked up from germline, CDR1 is GTSNPN and CDR2 is SVGIG (reference sequence). CDR3 length: 14 residues. V was cut by 2 bases and J by 6 bases, with 14 bases left in between. The CDR3 spells CAWSRDSRTQPQHF. The DNA for the CDR3 is TGTGCCTGGAGTAGGGACTCTCGTACTCAGCCCCAGCATTTT.

J is TRBJ1-2 and V is TRBV7-2; D is perhaps TRBD1 (6 bases). Germline assignment: CDR1 SGHTA and CDR2 FQGNSA. This CDR3 contains 13 residues. Trimming pared 1 base from V and 8 bases from J, leaving 11 bases between. The CDR3 here is CASSLDRARGYTF. CDR3 coding DNA: TGTGCCAGCAGCTTAGACAGGGCGAGAGGCTACACCTTC.

The chain employs TRBV27 and TRBJ2-7, with 7 bases that match TRBD1. This CDR3 contains 18 residues. Germline V lookup: CDR1 MNHEY, CDR2 SMNVEV (reference sequence). Unmatched junction bases numbered 11, after V lost 0 bases and J lost 0 bases. As DNA, the CDR3 is TGTGCCAGCAGTTTATCCGCTCCGGGACAGCTGCTCTCCTACGAGCAGTACTTC. This gives the protein CASSLSAPGQLLSYEQYF.

The chain links TRBV18 to TRBJ2-7; 8 bases are a match to TRBD1. With V trimmed by 3 bases and J by 5 bases, 6 bases remained unmatched. The CDR3 is made up of 14 amino acids. Germline lookup yields CDR1 KGHSH and CDR2 LQKENI. The CDR3 DNA reads TGTGCCAGCTCACCGGGCAGGGGGCGCCACGAGCAGTACTTC. It encodes CASSPGRGRHEQYF.

This chain's CDR3 is CASTPRWNTYNEKLFF. CDR3 coding DNA: TGTGCCAGCACCCCCAGGTGGAATACCTATAATGAAAAACTGTTTTTT. The chain has TRBV27 and TRBJ1-4; D remains ambiguous. Trimming took 7 bases from V and 4 from J, leaving 19 bases between them. Germline V CDR1 and CDR2: MNHEY, SMNVEV (reference sequence). The CDR3 contains 16 residues.

V and J are TRBV4-1 and TRBJ1-2; D is unresolved. Germline V gene data show CDR1 as MGHRA and CDR2 as YSYEKL. V gave up 0 bases and J gave up 2 bases, with 7 bases separating them. The CDR3 spans 14 residues. CDR3 sequence reads: CASSQERGNYGYTF. The CDR3, as DNA: TGCGCCAGCAGCCAAGAACGCGGGAACTATGGCTACACCTTC.

The V and J genes are TRBV10-3 and TRBJ2-3, with a tentative D call TRBD2 (5 bases). V lost 8 bases, J lost 4 bases, and 16 bases lay in between. Germline CDR1 and CDR2: ENHRY and SYGVKD. The CDR3 is 14 amino acids. CDR3 region: CAIGEGGRADTQYF. CDR3 coding DNA: TGTGCCATCGGAGAAGGAGGAAGGGCAGATACGCAGTATTTT.

This clone turned up a few times. The chain's CDR3 is CASRLTGGASGYTF. DNA of the CDR3: TGTGCCAGCAGACTCACAGGGGGCGCTTCTGGCTACACCTTC. The V and J genes are TRBV6-4 and TRBJ1-2; 9 bases map to TRBD1. The germline gives CDR1 MRHNA, CDR2 SNTAGT. This CDR3 comprises 14 residues. V was clipped by 6 bases and J by 7 bases; unmatched bases: 9.

The J gene is TRBJ2-7, the V gene TRBV4-1; TRBD2 matches 14 bases. V dropped 0 bases and J dropped 4; count of bases not matched to a gene: 2. The CDR3 loop spans 16 amino acids. CDR1 MGHRA and CDR2 YSYEKL come from the germline V gene. CDR3 in amino acids: CASSQEGTSGSYEQYF. In DNA form, the CDR3 reads TGCGCCAGCAGCCAAGAAGGGACTAGCGGGAGTTACGAGCAGTACTTC.

The gene calls are TRBV6-6 and TRBJ2-5; 8 positions agree with TRBD1. The V and J ends lost 6 bases and 5 bases, in that order; junction bases with no gene match: 8. The CDR3 has 14 residues. Looked up from germline, CDR1 is MNHNY and CDR2 is SVGAGI (reference sequence). CDR3 sequence reads: CASRRTGNGETQYF. The CDR3 DNA is TGTGCCAGCAGGAGGACAGGGAACGGGGAGACCCAGTACTTC.

The rearrangement links TRBV7-8 to TRBJ1-1, with 10 bases aligning to TRBD1. The CDR3 is made up of 15 amino acids. CDR1 and CDR2 from the germline V gene are SGHVS and FQNEAQ. V shed 6 bases, J shed 5 bases, and the junction held 9 bases outside the gene matches. CDR3 coding DNA: TGTGCCAGCAGTTACACCGGGACAGGGGTTACTGAAGCTTTCTTT. Its protein is CASSYTGTGVTEAFF. Looking up the rest from reference TRBV7-8 and TRBJ1-1 gives the full variable domain: GAGVSQSPRYKVAKRGQDVALRCDPISGHVSLFWYQQALGQGPEFLTYFQNEAQLDKSGLPSDRFFAERPEGSVSTLKIQRTQQEDSAVYLCASSYTGTGVTEAFFGQGTRLTVV.

The chain combines TRBV27 with TRBJ2-2, with 7 bases aligning to TRBD1. The germline V gene has CDR1 MNHEY and CDR2 SMNVEV (reference sequence). With 1 base clipped from V and 6 bases from J, the junction kept 2 bases outside the gene matches. The CDR3 extends over 14 amino acids. For the CDR3, the DNA is TGTGCCAGCAGTTTATACAGGGGATCCGGGGAGCTGTTTTTT. It translates to CASSLYRGSGELFF.

The chain joins TRBV5-1 to TRBJ2-3; the D is unclear. In germline, CDR1 is SGHRS, CDR2 YFSETQ. This CDR3 contains 14 residues. V was shortened by 3 bases and J by 0 bases, with 8 bases between the two germline ends. The CDR3, as DNA: TGCGCCAGCAGCTCCGGTTCTAGCACAGATACGCAGTATTTT. Protein: CASSSGSSTDTQYF. Filled out from reference TRBV5-1 and TRBJ2-3, the complete variable domain reads KAGVTQTPRYLIKTRGQQVTLSCSPISGHRSVSWYQQTPGQGLQFLFEYFSETQRNKGNFPGRFSGRQFSNSRSEMNVSTLELGDSALYLCASSSGSSTDTQYFGPGTRLTVL.

This clone was counted only a few times. The chain employs TRBV4-3 and TRBJ1-2; TRBD1 might be the D (6 bases). The germline V gene has CDR1 LGHNA and CDR2 YSLEER. Trimming stripped 0 bases from V and 6 bases from J, with 23 bases between. The CDR3 is 18 residues long. In DNA form, the CDR3 reads TGCGCCAGCAGCCAAGATACTTTTGGGCAGGGGATCGTCGATGGCTACACCTTC. It encodes CASSQDTFGQGIVDGYTF.

The chain is built from TRBV28 and TRBJ1-2, with D unclear. There are 15 residues in the CDR3. V lost 4 bases to trimming and J lost 4 bases, with 16 bases between them. Germline-derived CDR1 and CDR2 are MDHEN and SYDVKM. CDR3 loop: CASSSGTGLSYGYTF. Here the CDR3 DNA reads TGTGCCAGCAGTTCCGGTACGGGGTTGAGCTATGGCTACACCTTC.

V and J are TRBV10-3 and TRBJ2-3, with 10 nucleotides matching TRBD1. Germline V gene lookup returns CDR1 ENHRY and CDR2 SYGVKD. V shed 9 bases and J 5 bases; nucleotides not matched to a gene: 14. This CDR3 has 16 amino acids. The DNA of the CDR3 is TGTGCCATTACAACTGAGGACAGGGGGTCTGAAGATACGCAGTATTTT. This translates into CAITTEDRGSEDTQYF.

The chain uses TRBV5-4 and TRBJ2-1, with TRBD1 matching 9 bases. The CDR3 spans 15 residues. Losses at the gene ends were 2 bases for V and 3 bases for J; bases not matched to a gene: 3. Germline V gene lookup returns CDR1 SGHNT and CDR2 YYREEE (reference sequence). DNA for the CDR3: TGTGCCAGCAGCTTCGGACAGGGGTACTACAATGAGCAGTTCTTC. Protein: CASSFGQGYYNEQFF.

The chain carries TRBV14 and TRBJ1-2, with 7 nucleotides matching TRBD1. The germline V gene encodes CDR1 SGHDN and CDR2 FVKESK. There are 14 residues in the CDR3. Unmatched junction bases numbered 8, after V lost 4 bases and J lost 6 bases. This CDR3 is CASSPGTVRDGYTF. CDR3 coding DNA: TGTGCCAGCAGCCCAGGGACAGTTCGGGATGGCTACACCTTC.